This TCR beta chain was retrieved from a study of type 1 regulatory T cells. Study context: This in vitro CD4 product, T-allo10, is enriched for Tr1 cells and alloantigen-specific.

Using its own MiXCR run on the reads, TCRdb lists one record per CDR3 protein. Among 90,000 to 100,000 distinct CDR3 sequences listed, less than 40% were seen once. Germline assignment: CDR1 LGHNA and CDR2 YNFKEQ. Trimming removed 1 base from V and 7 bases from J; junction bases left unmatched: 3. This CDR3 region has 16 residues. This TCR was recovered from a human donor in good health. Sequenced: CD4+ T cells, either the whole sample or a sorted fraction (not recorded which). V and J are TRBV4-2 and TRBJ2-1, with 14 bases that match TRBD2. The CDR3 is CASSQGTSGRSNEQFF. The CDR3 region has the DNA TGTGCCAGCAGCCAAGGGACTAGCGGGAGGTCAAATGAGCAGTTCTTC.